This T cell receptor (beta chain) was obtained from a study of shared clonotypes between healthy human individuals. Findings of the study overall: Naive subsets typically showed greater estimated richness than memory subsets.

Regarding this clone: Its antigen is not identified.

The germline gives CDR1 SGHAT, CDR2 FQNNGV. CDR3 size: 14 residues. Deletions cut 1 base from V and 2 bases from J, with 9 bases between. Method: immunoSEQ multiplex PCR; TCRdb's copy keeps in-frame clones and lacks some. This sample has fewer than 1.6 million clones, with approximately 98.5% found just once. Sequences were obtained from naive CD4+ T cells sorted from blood. Noted subset: CD45RA+ positively selected. The sequence was collected from a man in his thirties or forties in good health. V and J are TRBV11-2 and TRBJ2-7; D is possibly TRBD1 (6 bases). CDR3 in amino acids: CASSLGDMTYEQYF. The DNA for the CDR3 is TGTGCCAGCAGCTTAGGGGACATGACCTACGAGCAGTACTTC.